This TCR beta chain originates from a study of long-term antiretroviral therapy in people with HIV. At the level of the study: Sampling started about a decade before the 2015 immediate-ART recommendation.

Survey level was the resolution at which the v3.0 immunoSEQ assay ran. Sequenced by immunoSEQ multiplex PCR; TCRdb stores in-frame clones only, minus some. Of tens of thousands of clones listed, roughly 85% were seen once; the top ten hold 6.5% to 9.5%. Whole-study results and caveats: Post-ART, diversity grew, though it stayed under transplant donor control levels.

Note on this clone: Its cognate antigen is unknown.

V lost 3 bases and J lost 3, with 14 bases in between. This CDR3 region has 15 residues. Germline V CDR1 and CDR2: LNHDA, SQIVND (reference sequence). Every specimen held between about 0.85-10 million cryopreserved PBMC. These were thawed and washed before DNA extraction. This sequence joins TRBV19 and TRBJ1-2; tentatively, D is TRBD1 (5 bases). The clonotype originates from a young man with HIV. Sequences were derived from unsorted PBMCs, sampled 0.4 years before starting antiretroviral therapy. The CDR3 DNA is TGTGCCAGTAGTATGGCCGCGGGGGGTGACTATGGCTACACCTTC. This encodes CASSMAAGGDYGYTF.